This T cell receptor (beta chain) comes out of a study of control samples from healthy donors and cancer patients. TCRdb's table, derived via immunoSEQ multiplex PCR, lists solely in-frame clones and lacks some. The sample table includes fewer than 200,000 clones. The specimen was blood. This receptor was taken from a woman in her thirties in good health.

The DNA of the CDR3 is TGTGCCAGCAGTGACGGTTTTGGGGGCCCTTTCTTT. Protein sequence: CASSDGFGGPFF. The chain combines TRBV6-4 with TRBJ1-1, with a weak D call TRBD1 (6 bases). The V gene's germline CDR1 is MRHNA and CDR2 SNTAGT. The V end was cut by 2 bases, the J end by 12 bases, with 13 bases between. The CDR3 has 12 amino acids.